This entry lists 21 T cell receptor beta chains sequenced from one sample in a study of OX40 agonist ivuxolimab in advanced cancers. Measured with immunoSEQ multiplex PCR; TCRdb has only the in-frame clones, and not every one. The repertoire holds some 70,000 clones, 86% seen once, with 2% to 2.5% in the top ten. The sequenced sample was CD4+ or CD8+ T cells sorted from blood, obtained in a trial of the OX40 agonist ivuxolimab. The source is an adult with an advanced solid tumor such as melanoma, head and neck, liver or kidney cancer.

This sequence joins TRBV5-1 and TRBJ2-1, with TRBD1 matching 7 bases. The CDR3 totals 15 residues. V was clipped by 0 bases and J by 5 bases; unmatched bases: 5. CDR1 SGHRS and CDR2 YFSETQ come from the germline V gene. CDR3 protein: CASSLGGQTNNEQFF. CDR3 sequence (DNA): TGCGCCAGCAGCTTGGGGGGACAGACGAACAATGAGCAGTTCTTC.

The J gene is TRBJ2-7, the V gene TRBV28, with a tentative D call TRBD2 (6 bases). The germline gives CDR1 MDHEN, CDR2 SYDVKM. Deletions cut 5 bases from V and 0 bases from J, with 14 bases between. This CDR3 region has 15 residues. CDR3 residues: CASSIGDFTSYEQYF. CDR3 bases: TGTGCCAGCAGTATTGGGGACTTCACCTCCTACGAGCAGTACTTC.

V and J are TRBV9 and TRBJ2-7; 14 nucleotides line up with TRBD2. The CDR3 loop spans 18 amino acids. CDR1 is SGDLS and CDR2 is YYNGEE in the germline V gene. The V gene end was trimmed by 2 bases and the J gene end by 1 base; junction bases not matched to a gene: 8. CDR3 in DNA: TGTGCCAGCAGCGTGGGGACTAGCGGGAGTTTTTGGTCCTACGAGCAGTACTTC. This gives the protein CASSVGTSGSFWSYEQYF.

The chain is built from TRBV19 and TRBJ2-1; D perhaps matches TRBD1 (6 bases). Germline V gene data show CDR1 as LNHDA and CDR2 as SQIVND (reference sequence). CDR3 size: 14 residues. The V end lost 3 bases, the J end lost 7 bases, and 13 bases lay between the germline ends. DNA for the CDR3: TGTGCCAGTAGTATTAGGACAGCTGGGAATGAGCAGTTCTTC. It encodes CASSIRTAGNEQFF.

This clone was seen only a few times. J is TRBJ1-1 and V is TRBV29-1; no firm D call. The CDR3 sequence is 13 residues long. Per the germline V gene, CDR1 is SQVTM and CDR2 is ANQGSEA. Trimming stripped 7 bases from V and 0 bases from J, with 12 bases between. CDR3 amino acids: CSAGGQMNTEAFF. DNA for the CDR3: TGCAGCGCCGGCGGGCAGATGAACACTGAAGCTTTCTTT.

The chain carries TRBV7-9 and TRBJ1-2; 9 nucleotides align to TRBD1. Trimming cost V 5 bases and J 4 bases; bases outside gene matches: 2. The CDR3 totals 13 residues. Looked up from germline, CDR1 is SEHNR and CDR2 is FQNEAQ (reference sequence). The CDR3 loop is CASSATGGYGYTF. For the CDR3, the DNA is TGTGCCAGCAGCGCGACAGGGGGCTATGGCTACACCTTC.

This clone has just one count. The rearrangement joins TRBV11-2 to TRBJ2-5, with TRBD1 identical over 9 bases. CDR3 length: 16 amino acids. The V segment lost 4 bases and the J segment 5 bases; nucleotides outside the gene matches: 11. CDR1 SGHAT and CDR2 FQNNGV come from the germline V gene. CDR3 bases: TGTGCCAGCAGCTCCCTGGGACAGGGAAAGAGGGAGACCCAGTACTTC. As protein: CASSSLGQGKRETQYF.

The CDR3 nucleotides read TGTGCCAGCAGCAACTCGGGACAGACCTACGAGCAGTACTTC. It translates to CASSNSGQTYEQYF. The chain combines TRBV7-3 with TRBJ2-7, with 7 bases aligning to TRBD1. Germline loops: CDR1 SGHTA, CDR2 FQGTGA. The CDR3 is 14 amino acids. J lost 2 bases, V lost 5 bases, and 6 bases had no gene match. The complete variable domain, with remaining parts taken from reference TRBV7-3 and TRBJ2-7, reads GAGVSQTPSNKVTEKGKYVELRCDPISGHTALYWYRQSLGQGPEFLIYFQGTGAADDSGLPNDRFFAVRPEGSVSTLKIQRTERGDSAVYLCASSNSGQTYEQYFGPGTRLTVT.

V usage is TRBV6-5 and J usage is TRBJ2-5; no definite D call. Deletions cut 7 bases from V and 5 bases from J, with 8 bases between. This CDR3 has 11 residues. The V gene's germline CDR1 is MNHEY and CDR2 SVGAGI. Here the CDR3 reads CASTMGETQYF. CDR3 coding DNA: TGTGCCAGCACGATGGGGGAGACCCAGTACTTC.

This rearrangement joins TRBV2 to TRBJ2-1, with unresolved D. Trimming took off 5 bases at V and 5 bases at J, with 7 bases between the two ends. This CDR3 is built from 12 residues. Germline V gives CDR1 SNHLY, CDR2 FYNNEI. The CDR3 DNA reads as TGTGCCAGCAGTACAGTCCACAATGAGCAGTTCTTC. Amino acids: CASSTVHNEQFF.

This sequence joins TRBV19 and TRBJ2-7, with 9 bases matching TRBD1. Trimming cost V 5 bases and J 6 bases; bases outside gene matches: 11. The CDR3 sequence is 15 residues long. The germline gives CDR1 LNHDA, CDR2 SQIVND (reference sequence). In DNA form, the CDR3 reads TGTGCCAGTAGTGTCCGACAGGGGGAGGTCATCGAGCAGTACTTC. Amino acid sequence: CASSVRQGEVIEQYF. Complete variable domain (other parts from reference TRBV19 and TRBJ2-7): DGGITQSPKYLFRKEGQNVTLSCEQNLNHDAMYWYRQDPGQGLRLIYYSQIVNDFQKGDIAEGYSVSREKKESFPLTVTSAQKNPTAFYLCASSVRQGEVIEQYFGPGTRLTVT.

This clone came up once. The chain carries TRBV27 and TRBJ2-7, with TRBD2 as a possible D gene (6 bases). Germline values: CDR1 MNHEY, CDR2 SMNVEV (reference sequence). The CDR3 contains 15 residues. V was pared by 3 bases and J by 4 bases, with 16 bases between. Here the CDR3 DNA reads TGTGCCAGCAGTTTCCGGCTAGCGACCTTTTACGAGCAGTACTTC. Residues: CASSFRLATFYEQYF.

The chain is built from TRBV15 and TRBJ2-1; D could derive from TRBD1 or TRBD2 (5 bases each). The CDR3 extends over 13 amino acids. CDR1 is LNHNV, CDR2 YYDKDF, per germline (reference sequence). The V and J ends lost 3 bases and 13 bases respectively, with 16 bases between them. Here the CDR3 DNA reads TGTGCCACCAGCAGCCTTCTCCGGGACCCACAGTTCTTC. Its protein product is CATSSLLRDPQFF.

The chain is built from TRBV5-1 and TRBJ2-5, with 10 nucleotides matching TRBD2. Germline V gives CDR1 SGHRS, CDR2 YFSETQ. The V segment lost 4 bases and the J segment 2 bases; nucleotides outside the gene matches: 5. The CDR3 is 15 residues long. DNA of the CDR3: TGCGCCAGCAGCATTAGCGGGGGGCCTCAAGAGACCCAGTACTTC. It is translated as CASSISGGPQETQYF.

The chain has TRBV30 and TRBJ1-2; 7 positions match TRBD1. The germline gives CDR1 GTSNPN, CDR2 SVGIG (reference sequence). The CDR3 is 12 amino acids. The V gene end was trimmed by 7 bases and the J gene end by 7 bases; junction bases not matched to a gene: 9. This CDR3 reads CAFYRGPGGYTF. The DNA of the CDR3 is TGTGCCTTCTACAGGGGACCAGGTGGCTACACCTTC.

The V call is TRBV6-6, the J call TRBJ2-1; the match to TRBD1 covers 8 bases. CDR1 and CDR2 from the germline V gene are MNHNY and SVGAGI (reference sequence). CDR3 size: 16 residues. The V and J ends lost 0 bases and 2 bases, in that order; junction bases with no gene match: 3. Here the CDR3 reads CASSYSGQGPYNEQFF. The DNA of the CDR3 is TGTGCCAGCAGTTACTCTGGACAGGGACCCTACAATGAGCAGTTCTTC.

The J gene is TRBJ2-7, the V gene TRBV30; D perhaps matches TRBD1 (6 bases). Trimming shortened V by 5 bases and J by 3 bases, and 17 bases separated the two germline ends. CDR1 GTSNPN and CDR2 SVGIG come from the germline V gene (reference sequence). The CDR3 consists of 14 residues. The CDR3 here is CAWCRTATGYEQYF. CDR3 nucleotides: TGTGCCTGGTGTCGGACAGCCACAGGCTACGAGCAGTACTTC.

This clone was picked up a small number of times. The V and J genes are TRBV10-3 and TRBJ2-3; 7 positions match TRBD2. Per the germline V gene, CDR1 is ENHRY and CDR2 is SYGVKD. There are 13 residues in the CDR3. The ends lost 6 bases at V and 3 bases at J; junction bases unmatched: 3. CDR3 in DNA: TGTGCCATCAGAGCGGGGCGGACAGATACGCAGTATTTT. This sequence encodes CAIRAGRTDTQYF.

V usage is TRBV14 and J usage is TRBJ2-5; D gene unclear. V dropped 1 base and J dropped 5 bases, with 11 bases sitting between them. Germline-derived CDR1 and CDR2 are SGHDN and FVKESK. The CDR3 is made up of 14 amino acids. This CDR3 is CASSQGLRMETQYF. In nucleotides, the CDR3 is TGTGCCAGCAGCCAAGGACTGCGCATGGAGACCCAGTACTTC.

The chain employs TRBV28 and TRBJ1-5, with unresolved D. CDR3 length: 12 amino acids. CDR1 and CDR2 (germline): MDHEN, SYDVKM. V was clipped by 5 bases and J by 9 bases, with 11 bases between them. The CDR3 DNA sequence: TGTGCCAGCAGTCTTGACCCGGGGCCCCAGCATTTT. Its protein is CASSLDPGPQHF.

This chain joins TRBV5-1 and TRBJ2-3; D call uncertain. Germline loops: CDR1 SGHRS, CDR2 YFSETQ. V lost 2 bases, J lost 2 bases, and 6 bases lay in between. The CDR3 is made up of 13 amino acids. DNA of the CDR3: TGCGCCAGCAGCTTACTCCTCACAGATACGCAGTATTTT. Amino acids: CASSLLLTDTQYF.